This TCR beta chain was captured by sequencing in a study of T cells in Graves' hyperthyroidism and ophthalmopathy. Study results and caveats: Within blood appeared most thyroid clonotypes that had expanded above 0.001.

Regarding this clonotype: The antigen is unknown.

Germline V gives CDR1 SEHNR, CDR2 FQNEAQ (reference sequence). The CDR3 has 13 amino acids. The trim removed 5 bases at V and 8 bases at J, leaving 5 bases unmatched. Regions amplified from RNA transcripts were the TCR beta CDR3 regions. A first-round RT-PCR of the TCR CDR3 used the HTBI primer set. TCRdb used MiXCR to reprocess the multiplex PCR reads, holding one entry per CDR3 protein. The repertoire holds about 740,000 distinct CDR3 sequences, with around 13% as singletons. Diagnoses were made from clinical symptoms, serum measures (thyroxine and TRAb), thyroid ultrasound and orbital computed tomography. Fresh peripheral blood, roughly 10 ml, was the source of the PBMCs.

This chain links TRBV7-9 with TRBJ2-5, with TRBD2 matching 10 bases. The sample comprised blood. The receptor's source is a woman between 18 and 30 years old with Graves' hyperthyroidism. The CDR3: CASSPSSGSTQYF. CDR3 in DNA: TGTGCCAGCAGCCCCTCTAGCGGGAGCACCCAGTACTTC. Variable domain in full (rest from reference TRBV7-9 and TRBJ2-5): DTGVSQNPRHKITKRGQNVTFRCDPISEHNRLYWYRQTLGQGPEFLTYFQNEAQLEKSRLLSDRFSAERPKGSFSTLEIQRTEQGDSAMYLCASSPSSGSTQYFGPGTRLLVL.